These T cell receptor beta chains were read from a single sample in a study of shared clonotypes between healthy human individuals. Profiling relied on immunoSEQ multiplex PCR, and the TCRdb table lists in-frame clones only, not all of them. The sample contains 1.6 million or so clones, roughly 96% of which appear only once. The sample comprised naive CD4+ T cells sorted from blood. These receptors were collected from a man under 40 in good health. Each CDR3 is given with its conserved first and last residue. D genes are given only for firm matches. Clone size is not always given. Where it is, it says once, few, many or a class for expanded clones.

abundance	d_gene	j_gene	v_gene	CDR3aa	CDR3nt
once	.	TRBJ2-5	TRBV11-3	CASSLDIGETQYF	TGTGCCAGCAGCTTAGACATAGGGGAGACCCAGTACTTC
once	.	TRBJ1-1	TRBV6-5	CASSYSLHMETEAFF	TGTGCCAGCAGTTACTCGTTGCACATGGAGACTGAAGCTTTCTTT
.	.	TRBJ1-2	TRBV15	CATSRDPRFSYYGYTF	TGTGCCACCAGCAGAGATCCCCGCTTCAGTTACTATGGCTACACCTTC
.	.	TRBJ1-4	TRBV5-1	CASSRTTTNEKLFF	TGCGCCAGCAGCCGGACAACAACTAATGAAAAACTGTTTTTT
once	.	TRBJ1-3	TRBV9	CASSVEVSETGNTIYF	TGTGCCAGCAGCGTAGAGGTTTCAGAGACTGGAAACACCATATATTTT
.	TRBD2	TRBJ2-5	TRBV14	CASSPTSGRSQETQYF	TGTGCCAGCAGCCCGACTAGCGGGAGGTCGCAAGAGACCCAGTACTTC
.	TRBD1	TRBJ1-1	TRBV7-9	CASTRDRENTEAFF	TGTGCCAGCACCCGGGACAGGGAGAACACTGAAGCTTTCTTT
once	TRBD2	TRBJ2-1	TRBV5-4	CASTKPGLSYNEQFF	TGTGCCAGCACCAAGCCGGGACTATCCTACAATGAGCAGTTCTTC
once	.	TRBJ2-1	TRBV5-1	CASSLVSVGSYNEQFF	TGCGCCAGCAGCTTGGTTTCTGTAGGCTCCTACAATGAGCAGTTCTTC
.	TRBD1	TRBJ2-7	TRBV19	CASSGRTGIYEQYF	TGTGCCAGTAGTGGACGGACAGGGATCTACGAGCAGTACTTC
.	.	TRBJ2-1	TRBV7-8	CASSPSRAYNEQFF	TGTGCCAGCAGCCCCTCTAGAGCCTACAATGAGCAGTTCTTC
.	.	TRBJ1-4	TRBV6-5	CASSRARGEKLFF	TGTGCCAGCAGCCGAGCGCGGGGTGAAAAACTGTTTTTT
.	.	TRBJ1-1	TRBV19	CASSTPTRQNMNTEAFF	TGTGCCAGTAGTACCCCTACTAGACAGAACATGAACACTGAAGCTTTCTTT
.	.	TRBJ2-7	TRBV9	CASSVEPATEQYF	TGTGCCAGCAGCGTAGAGCCAGCTACCGAGCAGTACTTC
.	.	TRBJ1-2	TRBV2	CASSEARGAGGYTF	TGTGCCAGCAGTGAAGCCCGAGGGGCGGGTGGCTACACCTTC
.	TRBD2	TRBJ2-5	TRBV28	CASSLGGSLGTQYF	TGTGCCAGCAGTTTAGGCGGGAGCCTGGGGACCCAGTACTTC
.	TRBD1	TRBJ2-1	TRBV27	CASRYDRENEQFF	TGTGCCAGCAGATATGACAGGGAGAATGAGCAGTTCTTC